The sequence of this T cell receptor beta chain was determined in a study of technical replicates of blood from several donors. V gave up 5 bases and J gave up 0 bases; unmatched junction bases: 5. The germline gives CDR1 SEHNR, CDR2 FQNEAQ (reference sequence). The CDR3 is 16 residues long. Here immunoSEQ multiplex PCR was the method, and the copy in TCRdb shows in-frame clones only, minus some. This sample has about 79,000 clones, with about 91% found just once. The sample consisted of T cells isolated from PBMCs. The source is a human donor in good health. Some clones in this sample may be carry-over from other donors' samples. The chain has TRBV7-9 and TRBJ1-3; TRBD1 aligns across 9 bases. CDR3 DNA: TGTGCCAGCAGCGGCGGGGACAGGGCCTCTGGAAACACCATATATTTT. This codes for CASSGGDRASGNTIYF.